These 12 T cell receptor beta chains were sequenced from one sample in a study of cytomegalovirus exposure and HLA in healthy donors. The PCR made use of 60 Vbeta and 13 Jbeta primers. Profiling relied on immunoSEQ multiplex PCR, and the TCRdb table lists in-frame clones only, not all of them. The data show around 99,000 clones, with around 74% seen just once and under 8% held by the top ten. Material for sequencing was PBMCs. The receptors were gathered from a man aged 45 to 65 in good health and CMV-seropositive.

The chain employs TRBV29-1 and TRBJ2-7; 9 bases agree with TRBD1. The end of the DNA is better explained by TRBJ2-5, so the J call may be wrong. CDR1 is SQVTM, CDR2 ANQGSEA, per germline. CDR3 length: 15 amino acids. The CDR3 spells CSIRPGTGYQETQYF. Here the CDR3 DNA reads TGCAGCATACGACCCGGGACAGGGTACCAAGAGACCCAGTACTTC.

This chain connects TRBV27 to TRBJ2-3, with 10 nucleotides matching TRBD1. V shed 0 bases and J 3 bases; nucleotides not matched to a gene: 0. CDR3 length equals 15 residues. In germline, CDR1 is MNHEY, CDR2 SMNVEV (reference sequence). CDR3 sequence reads: CASSLSGQGTDTQYF. The CDR3 DNA follows: TGTGCCAGCAGTTTATCGGGACAGGGGACAGATACGCAGTATTTT.

With respect to this clone: The junction departs from the called germline gene at one end, perhaps through a read error. The rearrangement joins TRBV13 to TRBJ2-1; TRBD2 matches at 11 bases. CDR3 length: 15 amino acids. Germline V gene lookup returns CDR1 PRHDT and CDR2 FYEKMQ (reference sequence). The CDR3 region is CASSLSGGAYDEQFF. CDR3 DNA sequence: TGTGCCAGCAGCCTTAGCGGGGGGGCCTACGATGAGCAGTTCTTC.

A few counts support this clone. The rearrangement joins TRBV6-1 to TRBJ1-1, with a weak D call TRBD1 (6 bases). There are 14 residues in the CDR3. CDR1 and CDR2 (germline): MNHNS, SASEGT. V lost 8 bases and J lost 0, with 13 bases in between. Here the CDR3 reads CASLLTGMNTEAFF. The CDR3 DNA follows: TGTGCCAGCCTACTGACAGGAATGAACACTGAAGCTTTCTTT.

The chain is built from TRBV29-1 and TRBJ2-1; the match to TRBD1 covers 7 bases. The CDR3 length is 15 residues. V shed 7 bases and J 6 bases; nucleotides not matched to a gene: 15. Germline CDR1 is SQVTM and CDR2 is ANQGSEA. The CDR3, as DNA: TGCAGCGCCCCTCCCTCAGGGGGATTCCTCAATGAGCAGTTCTTC. As protein: CSAPPSGGFLNEQFF.

The rearrangement links TRBV10-3 to TRBJ1-1; D unresolved. V dropped 6 bases and J dropped 1 base, with 9 bases sitting between them. The CDR3 totals 13 residues. Germline V gene lookup returns CDR1 ENHRY and CDR2 SYGVKD. CDR3 sequence reads: CAIRPEPNTEAFF. DNA for the CDR3: TGTGCCATCAGGCCAGAACCGAACACTGAAGCTTTCTTT.

The gene calls are TRBV30 and TRBJ1-4, with D maybe TRBD1 (6 bases). Germline CDR1 GTSNPN, CDR2 SVGIG (reference sequence). The CDR3 extends over 14 amino acids. V was shortened by 0 bases and J by 5 bases, with 10 bases between the two germline ends. The CDR3 sequence: CAWSVGGFNEKLFF. CDR3 DNA: TGTGCCTGGAGTGTAGGGGGATTCAATGAAAAACTGTTTTTT.

The chain couples TRBV9 to TRBJ2-1; 8 nucleotides match TRBD2. V shed 0 bases, J shed 4 bases, and the junction held 9 bases outside the gene matches. The CDR3 consists of 17 residues. Germline CDR1 is SGDLS and CDR2 is YYNGEE. The CDR3 nucleotides read TGTGCCAGCAGCGTAGCACGAGCGGGGGAGCTTTACAATGAGCAGTTCTTC. It codes for CASSVARAGELYNEQFF.

This clone was seen only a few times. This rearrangement joins TRBV7-6 to TRBJ1-5; D perhaps matches TRBD1 (6 bases). The germline V gene has CDR1 SGHVS and CDR2 FNYEAQ. Deletions cut 5 bases from V and 4 bases from J, with 12 bases between. The CDR3 runs 14 residues. CDR3 sequence (DNA): TGTGCCAGCAGCCCGGACAGCCATAATCAGCCCCAGCATTTT. Protein: CASSPDSHNQPQHF.

V is TRBV7-2 and J is TRBJ1-6; 7 bases are a match to TRBD1. Trimming removed 6 bases from V and 7 bases from J; junction bases left unmatched: 6. Per the germline V gene, CDR1 is SGHTA and CDR2 is FQGNSA. The CDR3 length is 14 residues. CDR3 amino acids: CASRQGQPNSPLHF. In nucleotides, the CDR3 is TGTGCCAGCAGACAGGGACAGCCCAATTCACCCCTCCACTTT.

This clone was recorded many times. The V gene is TRBV6-4, the J gene TRBJ2-3; TRBD2 matches at 10 bases. The V and J ends lost 4 bases and 4 bases, in that order; junction bases with no gene match: 2. CDR1 MRHNA and CDR2 SNTAGT come from the germline V gene. The CDR3 consists of 14 residues. The chain's CDR3 is CASSASGGADTQYF. The CDR3 DNA sequence: TGTGCCAGCAGTGCCAGCGGGGGGGCAGATACGCAGTATTTT.

This rearrangement joins TRBV6-1 to TRBJ1-2; 9 bases agree with TRBD1. The CDR3 runs to 13 residues. Germline CDR1 MNHNS, CDR2 SASEGT. V gave up 6 bases and J gave up 8 bases; unmatched junction bases: 7. This CDR3 reads CASREQGALGYTF. The CDR3 nucleotides are TGTGCCAGCAGAGAACAGGGGGCGCTAGGCTACACCTTC.